The TCR beta chain described here comes from a study of CXCR3-negative and CXCR3-positive naive CD8 T cells. As regards this clonotype: Its matching antigen is unknown.

At a few hundred thousand cells each, triplicate sorts were carried out for each CD8+ T cell subset. CD45RO-CCR7+CD27+CD95- defined naive CD8+ T cells. CDR1 and CDR2 from the germline V gene are SGHTA and FQGNSA. The CDR3 totals 14 residues. UMI-labeled TRB cDNA libraries were prepared by 5' RACE. From the 5' RACE reads, TCRdb lists one entry per CDR3 protein and no DNA. Its listing shows roughly 45,000 distinct CDR3 sequences. Study-level points and caveats: Sequencing showed both naive subsets with comparably high diversity, and memory CD8+ cells much lower.

V gene TRBV7-2 combines with J gene TRBJ2-3; TCRdb designates TRBD1, a call that cannot be tested without DNA. The receptor was derived from a human donor in good health. Some clones in this sample may be carry-over from other donors' samples. Sequencing was performed on naive CXCR3- CD8+ T cells from blood. This sample's subset: CD45RO-CCR7+CD27+CD95- naive CD8+ T cells lacking CXCR3 (TNR3-). The CDR3: CASSLTGGADTQYF.